This T cell receptor (beta chain) was sequenced for a study of cytomegalovirus exposure and HLA in healthy donors. As for the study in general: In an earlier analysis, 90 million to 130 million unique TCR beta sequences were found from some 180 million T cells.

The PCR had 60 Vbeta and 13 Jbeta primers. The protocol was immunoSEQ multiplex PCR, while the TCRdb copy is restricted to in-frame clones and leaves out a portion. The sample records about 180,000 clones, less than 85% being singletons. Material for sequencing was PBMCs. The TCR originated in a man between 40 and 49 years old in good health and CMV-seronegative.

The CDR3 nucleotides read TGTGCCAGCAGCAGAACAGGGCTGGGTAGCAATCAGCCCCAGCATTTT. Its protein product is CASSRTGLGSNQPQHF. The chain combines TRBV7-8 with TRBJ1-5; D is possibly TRBD1 (6 bases). The CDR3 is 16 residues long. The germline CDR1 and CDR2 sequences are SGHVS and FQNEAQ. Trimming removed 5 bases from V and 0 bases from J, with 14 bases in between.